This paragraph covers one T cell receptor (beta chain) sequence. The antigen remains unidentified. The time point denotes: 20-29 weeks after completion of therapy. Measured with immunoSEQ multiplex PCR; TCRdb has only the in-frame clones, and not every one. This sample yields about 2,300 clones, of which about 70% are seen a single time; about 28% belongs to the top ten. This entry belongs to a study of T cell therapy after organ transplantation. Overall study findings and caveats: Few nonresponder expansions may reflect low coverage from poor CD8+ yield. Minimal repertoire change after therapy followed marked pretherapy expansions in nonresponders. Post-therapy CD8 clonality change correlated inversely with pretherapy clonality.

The sequences come from CD8+ T cells from blood, collected after autologous CMV-specific T cell therapy. The source is a human patient who had received a solid organ transplant and had CMV disease. Certain T cells may be donor cells from the graft.

In DNA form, the CDR3 reads TGTGCCAGTAGTATAAGAACAGGGCTAAATGAAAAACTGTTTTTT. Its translation: CASSIRTGLNEKLFF. The genes are TRBV19 and TRBJ1-4; possibly TRBD1 for D (6 bases). CDR1 is LNHDA, CDR2 SQIVND, per germline (reference sequence). V gave up 2 bases and J gave up 5 bases, with 12 bases separating them. CDR3 length: 15 residues.